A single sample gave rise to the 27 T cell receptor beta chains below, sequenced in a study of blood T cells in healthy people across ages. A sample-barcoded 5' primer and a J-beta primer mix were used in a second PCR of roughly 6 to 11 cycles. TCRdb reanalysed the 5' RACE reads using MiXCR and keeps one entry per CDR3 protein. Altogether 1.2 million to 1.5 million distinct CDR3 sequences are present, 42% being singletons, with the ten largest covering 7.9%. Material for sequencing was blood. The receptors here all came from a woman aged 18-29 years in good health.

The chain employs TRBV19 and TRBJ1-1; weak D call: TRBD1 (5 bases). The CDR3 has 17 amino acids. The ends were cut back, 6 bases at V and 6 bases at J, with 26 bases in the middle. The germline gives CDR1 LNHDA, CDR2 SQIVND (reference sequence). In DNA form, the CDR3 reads TGTGCCAGTAGGCTGACGGGGGATGGAACCCTAACCGCTGAAGCTTTCTTT. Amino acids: CASRLTGDGTLTAEAFF.

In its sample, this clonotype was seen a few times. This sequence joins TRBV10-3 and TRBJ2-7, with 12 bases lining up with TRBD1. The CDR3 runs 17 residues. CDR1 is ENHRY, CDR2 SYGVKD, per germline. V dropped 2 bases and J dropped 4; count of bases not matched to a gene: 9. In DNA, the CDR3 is TGTGCCATCAGTGAGACAACCGGGACAGGGGGCATTTACGAGCAGTACTTC. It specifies CAISETTGTGGIYEQYF.

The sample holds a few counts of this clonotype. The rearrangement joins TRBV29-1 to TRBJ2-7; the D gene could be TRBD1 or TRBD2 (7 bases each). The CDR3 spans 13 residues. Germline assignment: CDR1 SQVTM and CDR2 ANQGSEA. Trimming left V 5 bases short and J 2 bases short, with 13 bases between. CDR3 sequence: CSVQGGLTYEQYF. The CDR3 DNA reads TGCAGCGTTCAGGGGGGGTTAACCTACGAGCAGTACTTC.

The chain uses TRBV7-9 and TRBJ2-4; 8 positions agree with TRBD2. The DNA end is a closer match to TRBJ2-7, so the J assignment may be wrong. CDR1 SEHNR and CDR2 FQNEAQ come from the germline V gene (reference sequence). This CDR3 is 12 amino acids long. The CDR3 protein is CARRAGGTEQYF. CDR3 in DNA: TGTGCCAGAAGGGCGGGGGGTACCGAGCAGTACTTC.

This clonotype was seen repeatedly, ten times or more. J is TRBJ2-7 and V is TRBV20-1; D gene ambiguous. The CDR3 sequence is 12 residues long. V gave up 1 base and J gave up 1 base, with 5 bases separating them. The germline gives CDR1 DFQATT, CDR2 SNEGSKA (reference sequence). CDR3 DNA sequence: TGCAGTGCTAGAGGGCAGTCCTACGAGCAGTACTTC. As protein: CSARGQSYEQYF.

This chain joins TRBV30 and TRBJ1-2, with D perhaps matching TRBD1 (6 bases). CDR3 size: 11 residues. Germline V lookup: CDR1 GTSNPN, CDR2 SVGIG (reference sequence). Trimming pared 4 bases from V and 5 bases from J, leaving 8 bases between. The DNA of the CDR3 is TGTGCCTGGACCACAGGGTATGGCTACACCTTC. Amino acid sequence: CAWTTGYGYTF.

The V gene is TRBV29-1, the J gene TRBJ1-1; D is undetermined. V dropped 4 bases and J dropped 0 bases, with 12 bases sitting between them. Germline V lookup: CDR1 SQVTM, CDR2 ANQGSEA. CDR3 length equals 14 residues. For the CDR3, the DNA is TGCAGCGTTGTATTACGGTTGGTGAACACTGAAGCTTTCTTT. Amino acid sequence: CSVVLRLVNTEAFF.

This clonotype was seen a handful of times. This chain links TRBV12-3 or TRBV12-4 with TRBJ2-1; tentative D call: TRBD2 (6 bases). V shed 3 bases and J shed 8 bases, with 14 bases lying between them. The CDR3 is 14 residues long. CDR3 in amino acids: CASSLAPSGDEQFF. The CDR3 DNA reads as TGTGCCAGCAGTTTGGCCCCGTCGGGAGATGAGCAGTTCTTC.

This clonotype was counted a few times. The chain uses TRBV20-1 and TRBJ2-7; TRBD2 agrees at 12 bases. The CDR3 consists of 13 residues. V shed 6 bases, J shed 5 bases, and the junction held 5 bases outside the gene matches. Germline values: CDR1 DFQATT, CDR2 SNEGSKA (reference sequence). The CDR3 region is CSARLAGVHEQYF. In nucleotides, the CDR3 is TGCAGTGCCAGACTAGCGGGAGTCCACGAGCAGTACTTC.

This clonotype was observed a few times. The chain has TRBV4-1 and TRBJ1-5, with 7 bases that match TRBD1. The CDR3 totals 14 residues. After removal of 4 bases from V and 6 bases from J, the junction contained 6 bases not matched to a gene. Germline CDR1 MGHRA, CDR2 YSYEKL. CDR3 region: CASSPRAGGQPQHF. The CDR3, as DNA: TGCGCCAGCAGCCCCCGGGCAGGGGGTCAGCCCCAGCATTTT.

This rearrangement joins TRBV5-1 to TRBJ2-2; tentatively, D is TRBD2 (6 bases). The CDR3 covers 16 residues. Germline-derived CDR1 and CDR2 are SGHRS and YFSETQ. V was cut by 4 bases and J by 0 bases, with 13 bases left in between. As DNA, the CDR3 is TGCGCCAGCAGCCTGGCGTGGGGGGCGAACACCGGGGAGCTGTTTTTT. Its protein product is CASSLAWGANTGELFF.

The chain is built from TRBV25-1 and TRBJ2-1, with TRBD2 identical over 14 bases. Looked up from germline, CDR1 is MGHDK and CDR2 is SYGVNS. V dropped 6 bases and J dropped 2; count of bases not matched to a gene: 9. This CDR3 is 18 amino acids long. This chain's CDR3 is CASRGLAGGLGAYNEQFF. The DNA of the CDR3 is TGTGCCAGCAGAGGACTAGCGGGAGGACTGGGGGCCTACAATGAGCAGTTCTTC.

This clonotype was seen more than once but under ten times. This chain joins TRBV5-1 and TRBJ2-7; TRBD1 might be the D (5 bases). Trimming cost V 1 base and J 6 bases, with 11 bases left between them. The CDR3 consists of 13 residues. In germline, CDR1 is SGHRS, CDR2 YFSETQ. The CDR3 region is CASSLTGALEQYF. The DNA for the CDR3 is TGCGCCAGCAGCTTGACAGGAGCTCTCGAGCAGTACTTC.

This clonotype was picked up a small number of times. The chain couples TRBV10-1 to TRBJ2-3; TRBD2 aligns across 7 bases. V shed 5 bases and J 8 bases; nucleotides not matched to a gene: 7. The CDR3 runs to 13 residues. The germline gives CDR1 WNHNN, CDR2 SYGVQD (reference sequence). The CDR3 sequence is CASSSARTSTQYF. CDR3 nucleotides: TGCGCCAGCAGTTCGGCCCGGACTAGTACGCAGTATTTT.

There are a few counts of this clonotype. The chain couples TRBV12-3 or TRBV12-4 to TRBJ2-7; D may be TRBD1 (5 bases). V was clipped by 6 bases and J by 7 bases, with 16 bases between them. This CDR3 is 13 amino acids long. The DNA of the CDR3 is TGTGCCAGCAGCCGTCAACAGGCCTGGGAGCAGTACTTC. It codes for CASSRQQAWEQYF.

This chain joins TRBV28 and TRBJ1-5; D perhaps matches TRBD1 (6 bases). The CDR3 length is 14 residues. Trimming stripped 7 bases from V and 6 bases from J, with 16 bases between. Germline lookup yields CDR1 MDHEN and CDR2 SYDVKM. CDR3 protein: CASTLRGGSQPQHF. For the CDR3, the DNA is TGTGCCAGCACCCTAAGGGGGGGGAGTCAGCCCCAGCATTTT.

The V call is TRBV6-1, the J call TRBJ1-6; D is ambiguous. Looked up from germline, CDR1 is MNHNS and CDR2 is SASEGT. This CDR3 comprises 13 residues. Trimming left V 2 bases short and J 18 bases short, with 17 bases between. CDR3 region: CASSEPNGVSPHF. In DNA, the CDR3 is TGTGCCAGCAGTGAACCAAACGGGGTTAGCCCCCACTTT.

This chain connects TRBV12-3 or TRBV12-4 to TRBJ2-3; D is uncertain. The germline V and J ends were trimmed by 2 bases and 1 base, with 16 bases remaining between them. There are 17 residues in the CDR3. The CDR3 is CASSLIGRGLGTDTQYF. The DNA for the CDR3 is TGTGCCAGCAGTTTAATCGGGCGTGGGCTTGGCACAGATACGCAGTATTTT.

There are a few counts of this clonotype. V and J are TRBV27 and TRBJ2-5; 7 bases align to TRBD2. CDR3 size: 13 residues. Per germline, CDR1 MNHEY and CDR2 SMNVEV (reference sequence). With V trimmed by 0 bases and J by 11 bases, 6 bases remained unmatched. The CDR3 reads CASSLSRGREQYF. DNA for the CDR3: TGTGCCAGCAGTTTATCGCGTGGGAGGGAGCAGTACTTC.

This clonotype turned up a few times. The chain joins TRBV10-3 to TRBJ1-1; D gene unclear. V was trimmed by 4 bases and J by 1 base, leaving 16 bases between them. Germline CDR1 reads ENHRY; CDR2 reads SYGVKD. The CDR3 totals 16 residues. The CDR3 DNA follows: TGTGCCATCAGTGCGATAGACGGCCGCGGGAACACTGAAGCTTTCTTT. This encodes CAISAIDGRGNTEAFF.

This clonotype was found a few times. The CDR3 region is CASSQELGYTPQYF. DNA of the CDR3: TGTGCCAGCAGCCAAGAACTCGGGTACACACCCCAGTACTTC. The rearrangement links TRBV14 to TRBJ2-5, with D hard to call. There are 14 residues in the CDR3. V was cut by 0 bases and J by 9 bases, with 14 bases left in between. Germline V gene data show CDR1 as SGHDN and CDR2 as FVKESK. Drawing the rest from reference TRBV14 and TRBJ2-5, the complete variable domain is EAGVTQFPSHSVIEKGQTVTLRCDPISGHDNLYWYRRVMGKEIKFLLHFVKESKQDESGMPNNRFLAERTGGTYSTLKVQPAELEDSGVYFCASSQELGYTPQYFGPGTRLLVL.

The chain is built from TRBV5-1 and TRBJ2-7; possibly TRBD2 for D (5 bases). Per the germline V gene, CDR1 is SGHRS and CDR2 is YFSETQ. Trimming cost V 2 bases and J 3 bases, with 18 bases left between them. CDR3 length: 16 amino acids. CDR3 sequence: CASSLGAAAGLYEQYF. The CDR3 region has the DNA TGCGCCAGCAGCTTAGGAGCGGCGGCGGGTCTCTACGAGCAGTACTTC.

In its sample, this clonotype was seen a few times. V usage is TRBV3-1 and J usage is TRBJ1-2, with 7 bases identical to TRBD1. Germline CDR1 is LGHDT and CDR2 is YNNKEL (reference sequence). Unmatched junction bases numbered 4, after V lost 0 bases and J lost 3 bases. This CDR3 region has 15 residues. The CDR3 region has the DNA TGTGCCAGCAGCCAAGATCGGACAGGATACTATGGCTACACCTTC. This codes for CASSQDRTGYYGYTF.

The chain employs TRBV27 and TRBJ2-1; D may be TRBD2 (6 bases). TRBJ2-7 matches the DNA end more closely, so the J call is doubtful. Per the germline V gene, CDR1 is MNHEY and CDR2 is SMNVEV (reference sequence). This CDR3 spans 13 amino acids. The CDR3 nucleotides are TGTGCCAGCAAAGCTAGCGTCTACAATGAGCAGTACTTC. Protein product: CASKASVYNEQYF.

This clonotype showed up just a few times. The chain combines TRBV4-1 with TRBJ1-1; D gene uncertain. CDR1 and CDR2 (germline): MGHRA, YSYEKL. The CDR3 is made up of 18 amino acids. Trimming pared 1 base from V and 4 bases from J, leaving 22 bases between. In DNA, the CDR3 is TGCGCCAGCAGCCAAGGACGAGGAGGAGTAACCGATCGCACTGAAGCTTTCTTT. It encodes CASSQGRGGVTDRTEAFF.

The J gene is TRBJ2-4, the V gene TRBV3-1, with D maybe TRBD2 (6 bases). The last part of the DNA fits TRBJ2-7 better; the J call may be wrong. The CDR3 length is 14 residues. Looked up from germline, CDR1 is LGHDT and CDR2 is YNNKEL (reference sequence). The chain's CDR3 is CASSPWGRRGEQYF. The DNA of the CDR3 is TGTGCCAGCAGCCCATGGGGCAGGCGGGGCGAGCAGTACTTC.

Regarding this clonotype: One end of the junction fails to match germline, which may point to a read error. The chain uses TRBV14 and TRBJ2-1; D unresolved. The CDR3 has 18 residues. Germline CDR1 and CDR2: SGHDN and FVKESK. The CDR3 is CASSQVLALSNIYSEQFF. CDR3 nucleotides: TGTGCCAGCAGCCAAGTTTTGGCTCTCAGTAATATCTACAGTGAGCAGTTCTTC.